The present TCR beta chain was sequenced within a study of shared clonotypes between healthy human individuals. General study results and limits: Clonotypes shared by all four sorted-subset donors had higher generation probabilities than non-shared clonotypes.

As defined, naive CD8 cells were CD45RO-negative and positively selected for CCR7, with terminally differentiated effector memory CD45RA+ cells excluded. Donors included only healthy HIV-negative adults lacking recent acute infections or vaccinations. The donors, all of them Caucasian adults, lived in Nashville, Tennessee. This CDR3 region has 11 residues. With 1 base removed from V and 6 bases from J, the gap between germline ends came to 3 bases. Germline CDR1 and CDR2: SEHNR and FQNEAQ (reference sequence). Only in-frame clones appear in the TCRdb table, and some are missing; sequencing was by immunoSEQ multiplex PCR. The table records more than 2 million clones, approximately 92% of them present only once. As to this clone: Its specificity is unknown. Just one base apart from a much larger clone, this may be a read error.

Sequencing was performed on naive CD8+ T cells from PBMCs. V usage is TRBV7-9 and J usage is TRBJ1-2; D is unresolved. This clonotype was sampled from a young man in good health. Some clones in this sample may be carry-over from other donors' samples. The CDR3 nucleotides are TGTGCCAGCAGCTTAGACCATGGCTACACCTTC. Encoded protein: CASSLDHGYTF. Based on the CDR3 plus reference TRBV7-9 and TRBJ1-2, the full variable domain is DTGVSQNPRHKITKRGQNVTFRCDPISEHNRLYWYRQTLGQGPEFLTYFQNEAQLEKSRLLSDRFSAERPKGSFSTLEIQRTEQGDSAMYLCASSLDHGYTFGSGTRLTVV.